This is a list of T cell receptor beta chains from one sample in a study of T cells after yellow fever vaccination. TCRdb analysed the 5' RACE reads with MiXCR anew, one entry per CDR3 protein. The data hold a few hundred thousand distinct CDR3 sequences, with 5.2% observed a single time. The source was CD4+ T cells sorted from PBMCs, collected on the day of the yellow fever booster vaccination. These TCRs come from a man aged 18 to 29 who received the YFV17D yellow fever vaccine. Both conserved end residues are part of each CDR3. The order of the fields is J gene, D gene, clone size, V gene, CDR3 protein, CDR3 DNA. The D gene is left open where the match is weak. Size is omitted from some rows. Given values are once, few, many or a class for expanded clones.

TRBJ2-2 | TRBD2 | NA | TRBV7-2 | CASSLGTSGGGELFF | TGTGCCAGCAGCCTTGGGACTAGCGGGGGCGGGGAGCTGTTTTTT
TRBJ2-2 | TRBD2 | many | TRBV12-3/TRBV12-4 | CASSPWFGEGTGELFF | TGTGCCAGCAGTCCCTGGTTCGGGGAGGGCACCGGGGAGCTGTTTTTT
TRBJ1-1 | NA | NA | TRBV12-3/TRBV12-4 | CASSSRSGTDTEAFF | TGTGCCAGCAGTTCAAGGTCAGGAACGGACACTGAAGCTTTCTTT
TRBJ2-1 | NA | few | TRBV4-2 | CASSQESWNEQFF | TGTGCCAGCAGCCAAGAAAGTTGGAATGAGCAGTTCTTC
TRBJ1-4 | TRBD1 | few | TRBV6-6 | CASSYPAGGSEKLFF | TGTGCCAGCAGTTACCCCGCAGGGGGCTCTGAAAAACTGTTTTTT
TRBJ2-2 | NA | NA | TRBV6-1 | CASMEGRTGELFF | TGTGCCAGCATGGAAGGGAGGACCGGGGAGCTGTTTTTT
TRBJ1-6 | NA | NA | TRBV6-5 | CASSYSVVGNSPLHF | TGTGCCAGCAGTTACTCAGTTGTAGGGAATTCACCCCTCCACTTT
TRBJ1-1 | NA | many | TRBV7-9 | CASSLEVFGTEAFF | TGTGCCAGCAGCCTCGAGGTTTTTGGCACTGAAGCTTTCTTT
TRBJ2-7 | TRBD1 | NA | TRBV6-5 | CASSYSIGTGVNEQYF | TGTGCCAGCAGTTACTCGATCGGGACAGGGGTCAACGAGCAGTACTTC
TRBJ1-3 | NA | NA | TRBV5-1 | CASSLDPSSTIYF | TGCGCCAGCAGCTTGGATCCGAGTAGCACCATATATTTT
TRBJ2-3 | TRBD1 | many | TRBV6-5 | CASSWSGGSTDTQYF | TGTGCCAGCAGCTGGTCAGGGGGTAGCACAGATACGCAGTATTTT
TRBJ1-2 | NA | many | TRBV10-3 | CAISEPPGGNYGYTF | TGTGCCATCAGTGAACCTCCGGGGGGGAACTATGGCTACACCTTC
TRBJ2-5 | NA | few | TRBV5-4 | CASSLSGGPIGETQYF | TGTGCCAGCAGCTTGTCGGGGGGCCCGATCGGAGAGACCCAGTACTTC
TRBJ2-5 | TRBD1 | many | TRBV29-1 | CSVWTGAETQYF | TGCAGCGTCTGGACAGGGGCTGAGACCCAGTACTTC
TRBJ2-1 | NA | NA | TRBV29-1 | CSVRPRNNEQFF | TGCAGCGTACGACCGAGAAACAATGAGCAGTTCTTC
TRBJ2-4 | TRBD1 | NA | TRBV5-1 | CASSPGQGETIVRTGLAKNIQYF | TGCGCCAGCAGCCCTGGACAGGGGGAAACAATTGTCAGAACGGGTCTAGCCAAAAACATTCAGTACTTC
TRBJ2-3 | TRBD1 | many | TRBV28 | CASRTGKDTQYF | TGTGCCAGCAGGACAGGGAAAGATACGCAGTATTTT
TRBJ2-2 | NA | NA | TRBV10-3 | CATTGGASNTGELFF | TGTGCCACAACAGGGGGGGCGTCGAACACCGGGGAGCTGTTTTTT
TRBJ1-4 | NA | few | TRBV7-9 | CASSLFAGAQNNEKLFF | TGTGCCAGCAGCTTATTCGCCGGGGCGCAGAACAATGAAAAACTGTTTTTT
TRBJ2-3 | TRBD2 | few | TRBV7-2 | CASSLLASGGSDTQYF | TGTGCCAGCAGCTTATTGGCTAGCGGGGGCTCAGATACGCAGTATTTT
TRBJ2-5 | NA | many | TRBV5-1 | CASSLLGIGYQETQYF | TGCGCCAGCAGCTTACTAGGGATCGGGTACCAAGAGACCCAGTACTTC
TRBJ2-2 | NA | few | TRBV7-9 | CAVLNGELFF | TGTGCCGTCCTTAACGGGGAGCTGTTTTTT
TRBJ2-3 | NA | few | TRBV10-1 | CASSESAGSTDTQYF | TGCGCCAGCAGTGAGTCGGCGGGGAGCACAGATACGCAGTATTTT
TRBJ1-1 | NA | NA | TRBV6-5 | CASSYSGAQNTEAFF | TGTGCCAGCAGTTACTCGGGGGCGCAAAACACTGAAGCTTTCTTT
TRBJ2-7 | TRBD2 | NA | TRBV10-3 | CAIRTSGGVYEQYF | TGTGCCATCAGGACTAGCGGGGGGGTATACGAGCAGTACTTC
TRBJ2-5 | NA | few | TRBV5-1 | CASTGNKETQYF | TGCGCCAGCACCGGGAATAAAGAGACCCAGTACTTC
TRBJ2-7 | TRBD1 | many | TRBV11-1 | CASSPRRDRVHEQYF | TGTGCCAGCAGCCCCCGACGGGACAGGGTCCACGAGCAGTACTTC
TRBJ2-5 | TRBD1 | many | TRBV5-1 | CASSPGTGQETQYF | TGCGCCAGCAGTCCTGGGACAGGCCAAGAGACCCAGTACTTC
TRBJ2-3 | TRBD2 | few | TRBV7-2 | CASRSGTSGGGDTQYF | TGTGCCAGCAGGTCCGGGACTAGCGGGGGGGGAGATACGCAGTATTTT
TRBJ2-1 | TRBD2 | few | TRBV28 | CASTVLGRGGNEQFF | TGTGCCAGCACCGTGCTTGGGCGGGGGGGCAATGAGCAGTTCTTC
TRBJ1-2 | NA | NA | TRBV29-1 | CSVAGPDYGYTF | TGCAGCGTTGCAGGTCCTGACTATGGCTACACCTTC
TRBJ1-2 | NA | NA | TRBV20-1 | CSARAQLINYGYTF | TGCAGTGCTAGAGCTCAGCTAATTAACTATGGCTACACCTTC
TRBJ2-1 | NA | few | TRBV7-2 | CASSLSRLGYNEQFF | TGTGCCAGCAGCTTATCGAGACTAGGGTACAATGAGCAGTTCTTC
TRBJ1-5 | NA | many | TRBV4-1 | CASSQVRGRTNQPQHF | TGCGCCAGCAGCCAAGTTCGGGGTCGTACCAATCAGCCCCAGCATTTT
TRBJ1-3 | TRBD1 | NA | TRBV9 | CASSGQGAGGNTIYF | TGTGCCAGCAGCGGACAGGGGGCTGGGGGAAACACCATATATTTT
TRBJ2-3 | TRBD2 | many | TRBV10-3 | CAIRLSASGTDTQYF | TGTGCCATCAGATTAAGTGCTAGCGGAACAGATACGCAGTATTTT
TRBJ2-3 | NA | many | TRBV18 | CASSPVEGTDTQYF | TGTGCCAGCTCACCGGTCGAAGGCACAGATACGCAGTATTTT
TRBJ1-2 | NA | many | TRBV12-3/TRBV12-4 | CASSKGFRGYTF | TGTGCCAGCAGTAAGGGGTTTAGAGGCTACACCTTC
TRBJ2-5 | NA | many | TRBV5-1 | CASSLTTQETQYF | TGCGCCAGCAGCTTGACTACCCAAGAGACCCAGTACTTC
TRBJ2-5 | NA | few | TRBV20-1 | CSATPQETQYF | TGCAGTGCTACCCCCCAAGAGACCCAGTACTTC
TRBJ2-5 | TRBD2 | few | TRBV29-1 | CSAEGLAGLEETQYF | TGCAGCGCTGAGGGACTAGCGGGGTTGGAAGAGACCCAGTACTTC
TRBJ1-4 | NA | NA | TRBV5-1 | CASTRGAENEKLFF | TGCGCCAGCACCCGGGGGGCAGAAAATGAAAAACTGTTTTTT
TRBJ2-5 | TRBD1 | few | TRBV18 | CASSQRTGGQETQYF | TGTGCCAGCTCACAACGGACAGGGGGCCAAGAGACCCAGTACTTC
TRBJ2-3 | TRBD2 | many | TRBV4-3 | CASSQAEAGGLSTDTQYF | TGCGCCAGCAGCCAAGCAGAGGCGGGGGGCCTTAGCACAGATACGCAGTATTTT
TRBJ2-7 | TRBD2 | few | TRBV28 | CASSSRLAGGPYEQYF | TGTGCCAGCAGTTCAAGACTAGCGGGGGGCCCCTACGAGCAGTACTTC
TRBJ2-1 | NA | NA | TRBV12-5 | CASGSGGLVLNEQFF | TGTGCTAGTGGTTCCGGGGGCTTGGTTTTGAATGAGCAGTTCTTC
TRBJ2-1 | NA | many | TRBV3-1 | CASVSGGNEQFF | TGTGCCAGCGTATCCGGGGGAAATGAGCAGTTCTTC
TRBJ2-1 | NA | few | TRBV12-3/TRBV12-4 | CASSPDINNEQFF | TGTGCCAGCAGCCCGGACATAAACAATGAGCAGTTCTTC
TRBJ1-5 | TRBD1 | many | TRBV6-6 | CASSFRDRGGNQPQHF | TGTGCCAGCAGTTTCCGGGACAGGGGGGGAAATCAGCCCCAGCATTTT